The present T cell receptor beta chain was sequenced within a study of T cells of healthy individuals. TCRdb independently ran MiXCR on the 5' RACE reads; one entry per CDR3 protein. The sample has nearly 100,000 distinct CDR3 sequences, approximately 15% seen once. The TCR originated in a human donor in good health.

CDR3 nucleotides: TGTGCCAGCAGCTCGCCCCTTTACGGTTCTCCTGAAGCTTTCTTT. This gives the protein CASSSPLYGSPEAFF. The chain uses TRBV5-6 and TRBJ1-1; D is ambiguous. The CDR3 covers 15 residues. CDR1 is SGHDT, CDR2 YYEEEE, per germline. Trimming removed 3 bases at V and 6 bases at J, with 18 bases between.